The 17 T cell receptor beta chains below all came from one sample that was sequenced in a study of CD8 T cells in Susac syndrome. After extraction with the RNeasy kit, about 0.45 to 1 ug of the RNA was reverse transcribed using random hexamers. In TCRdb, the immunoSEQ multiplex PCR reads were re-called with MiXCR into one record per CDR3 protein. The sample has over 95,000 distinct CDR3 sequences; under 95% are singletons. Sequencing input: CD8+ T cells from PBMCs. The receptors derive from a human donor in good health.

The chain combines TRBV9 with TRBJ2-7; 7 bases align to TRBD1. Germline lookup yields CDR1 SGDLS and CDR2 YYNGEE. J lost 2 bases, V lost 3 bases, and 5 bases had no gene match. The CDR3 is made up of 14 amino acids. The CDR3 DNA follows: TGTGCCAGCAGCGCCGGGGACAGAGCCTACGAGCAGTACTTC. Amino acids: CASSAGDRAYEQYF.

The chain joins TRBV7-2 to TRBJ2-7, with D hard to call. Germline CDR1 reads SGHTA; CDR2 reads FQGNSA. Trimming pared 4 bases from V and 3 bases from J, leaving 4 bases between. CDR3 length equals 11 residues. CDR3 nucleotide sequence: TGTGCCAGCAGCTCAATCTACGAGCAGTACTTC. This translates into CASSSIYEQYF.

V gene TRBV5-1 combines with J gene TRBJ2-2; D gene ambiguous. V was trimmed by 2 bases and J by 2 bases, leaving 13 bases between them. The germline CDR1 and CDR2 sequences are SGHRS and YFSETQ. The CDR3 runs 16 residues. The CDR3 sequence is CASSLLAVPNTGELFF. The CDR3 bases are TGCGCCAGCAGCTTACTGGCCGTCCCTAACACCGGGGAGCTGTTTTTT.

The chain joins TRBV19 to TRBJ2-3; 7 bases align to TRBD2. Germline V gene sequence: CDR1 LNHDA, CDR2 SQIVND (reference sequence). Trimming cost V 0 bases and J 7 bases; bases outside gene matches: 7. This CDR3 spans 15 amino acids. The CDR3 DNA is TGTGCCAGTAGTATAGATCGGGGGGAACAGTATACGCAGTATTTT. It codes for CASSIDRGEQYTQYF.

The chain combines TRBV20-1 with TRBJ2-1, with D unresolved. The CDR3 is made up of 15 amino acids. Germline lookup yields CDR1 DFQATT and CDR2 SNEGSKA (reference sequence). V was clipped by 3 bases and J by 0 bases, with 12 bases between them. The CDR3 nucleotides are TGCAGTGCTAGTAAAGCTGAAAGCTCCTACAATGAGCAGTTCTTC. Amino acids: CSASKAESSYNEQFF.

The chain combines TRBV7-2 with TRBJ2-1, with 9 bases lining up with TRBD2. The germline CDR1 and CDR2 sequences are SGHTA and FQGNSA. V lost 3 bases and J lost 5; bases outside the gene matches: 14. The CDR3 consists of 18 residues. CDR3: CASSLTEWRGGLDNEQFF. CDR3 DNA: TGTGCCAGCAGCTTGACGGAGTGGCGGGGGGGATTGGACAATGAGCAGTTCTTC.

V usage is TRBV20-1 and J usage is TRBJ2-1, with D unresolved. From germline, CDR1 is DFQATT and CDR2 SNEGSKA (reference sequence). The ends were cut back, 0 bases at V and 3 bases at J, with 15 bases in the middle. This CDR3 contains 16 residues. CDR3 loop: CSARDHPERVYNEQFF. The CDR3 DNA sequence: TGCAGTGCTAGAGATCATCCAGAGCGCGTCTACAATGAGCAGTTCTTC.

This clonotype was seen only once. The rearrangement links TRBV4-3 to TRBJ2-2; 12 bases fit TRBD2. The CDR3 has 16 residues. Looked up from germline, CDR1 is LGHNA and CDR2 is YSLEER. Trimming took 1 base from V and 5 from J; bases not matched to a gene: 2. CDR3 DNA sequence: TGCGCCAGCAGCCAAGCACTAGCGGGAGGAACCGGGGAGCTGTTTTTT. This gives the protein CASSQALAGGTGELFF.

The rearrangement uses TRBV19 and TRBJ2-1; the D is unclear. The V end lost 0 bases, the J end lost 10 bases, and 13 bases lay between the germline ends. The CDR3 is 14 amino acids. Germline V gene data show CDR1 as LNHDA and CDR2 as SQIVND (reference sequence). CDR3 loop: CASSIERSRDEQFF. CDR3 DNA: TGTGCCAGTAGTATAGAAAGGTCCAGAGACGAGCAGTTCTTC.

The chain recombines TRBV28 with TRBJ1-1; D is uncertain. This CDR3 region has 14 residues. Germline V gene sequence: CDR1 MDHEN, CDR2 SYDVKM. V lost 6 bases to trimming and J lost 3 bases, with 14 bases between them. CDR3 DNA sequence: TGTGCCAGCAGGCCACTTATTCGATACACTGAAGCTTTCTTT. Translating it yields CASRPLIRYTEAFF.

The V gene is TRBV14, the J gene TRBJ1-6, with D possibly TRBD1 on 5 matching bases. The germline V gene has CDR1 SGHDN and CDR2 FVKESK. The V end was cut by 0 bases, the J end by 9 bases, with 15 bases between. The CDR3 is 16 amino acids. The CDR3 bases are TGTGCCAGCAGCCAAGATATACCAGGGTTGGGTTCACCCCTCCACTTT. This translates into CASSQDIPGLGSPLHF.

The chain employs TRBV29-1 and TRBJ1-4; D is uncertain. V was shortened by 4 bases and J by 8 bases, with 11 bases between the two germline ends. CDR3 length: 12 residues. In germline, CDR1 is SQVTM, CDR2 ANQGSEA. Here the CDR3 DNA reads TGCAGCGTTGGCGTCAAGGCGGAAAAACTGTTTTTT. This codes for CSVGVKAEKLFF.

The rearrangement joins TRBV4-1 to TRBJ2-7; possibly TRBD2 for D (6 bases). Germline V lookup: CDR1 MGHRA, CDR2 YSYEKL. This CDR3 contains 14 residues. Trimming took 5 bases from V and 0 from J, leaving 11 bases between them. The CDR3 DNA reads TGCGCCAGCAGCGAGGAGGGTATCTCCTACGAGCAGTACTTC. As protein: CASSEEGISYEQYF.

The chain links TRBV18 to TRBJ2-7, with 11 bases that match TRBD2. The CDR3 is made up of 15 amino acids. The germline V gene encodes CDR1 KGHSH and CDR2 LQKENI. The trim removed 8 bases at V and 5 bases at J, leaving 11 bases unmatched. This chain's CDR3 is CASRFSGRAINEQYF. The CDR3 region has the DNA TGTGCCAGCCGATTTAGCGGGAGGGCCATCAACGAGCAGTACTTC.

This clonotype was counted once. At one boundary the junction diverges from the germline segment, which might be a read error. V usage is TRBV12-3 or TRBV12-4 and J usage is TRBJ1-1, with a weak D call TRBD1 (5 bases). The CDR3 totals 14 residues. CDR3 coding DNA: TGTGTCAGCAGCTCTATTGGGGCGAACACTGAAGCTTTCTTT. This codes for CVSSSIGANTEAFF.

This chain uses TRBV25-1 with TRBJ1-4, with D possibly matching TRBD1 (6 bases). The germline CDR1 and CDR2 sequences are MGHDK and SYGVNS. The CDR3 is made up of 14 amino acids. V lost 6 bases, J lost 0 bases, and 8 bases lay in between. CDR3 residues: CASRQGPTNEKLFF. The CDR3 coding sequence is TGTGCCAGCAGACAGGGCCCAACTAATGAAAAACTGTTTTTT.

The rearrangement links TRBV9 to TRBJ2-2; TRBD1 might be the D (7 bases). CDR1 and CDR2 (germline): SGDLS, YYNGEE. The CDR3 has 17 amino acids. Trimming removed 3 bases from V and 0 bases from J, with 15 bases in between. The DNA for the CDR3 is TGTGCCAGCAGCGCCACACGCGGGACAGCGAACACCGGGGAGCTGTTTTTT. This translates into CASSATRGTANTGELFF.